These 30 T cell receptor beta chains originate from one sample sequenced in a study of cytomegalovirus exposure and HLA in healthy donors. Amplification used 60 Vbeta primers and 13 Jbeta primers. Assay: immunoSEQ multiplex PCR; the TCRdb copy retains only in-frame clones and omits some. The table has 160,000 or so clones, around 76% seen once. The sequenced sample consisted of PBMCs. The receptor set was obtained from a man in his fifties or sixties in good health and CMV-seronegative.

The J gene is TRBJ1-1, the V gene TRBV7-9, with unresolved D. In germline, CDR1 is SEHNR, CDR2 FQNEAQ (reference sequence). There are 14 residues in the CDR3. V shed 5 bases and J shed 0 bases, with 10 bases lying between them. The chain's CDR3 is CASSPSGLNTEAFF. Written as DNA, the CDR3 is TGTGCCAGCAGCCCATCGGGATTGAACACTGAAGCTTTCTTT.

This chain links TRBV9 with TRBJ2-3, with 7 bases that match TRBD1. The J segment lost 1 base and the V segment lost 4 bases, leaving 9 bases of the junction unmatched. In germline, CDR1 is SGDLS, CDR2 YYNGEE. This CDR3 spans 16 amino acids. The DNA for the CDR3 is TGTGCCAGCAGCCTGCTGGGGACAGCGGGCACAGATACGCAGTATTTT. Translation gives CASSLLGTAGTDTQYF.

The rearrangement joins TRBV6-1 to TRBJ1-5; no clear D. The CDR3 spans 14 residues. CDR1 MNHNS and CDR2 SASEGT come from the germline V gene. V lost 2 bases and J 7 bases, leaving 12 bases between the germline ends. The CDR3 here is CASSEQRVGQPQHF. The CDR3 nucleotides read TGTGCCAGCAGTGAACAGAGGGTAGGGCAGCCCCAGCATTTT.

CDR3 sequence (DNA): TGTGCCAGTAGTATAGAGGCACAGGGAGCCTATGGCTACACCTTC. It encodes CASSIEAQGAYGYTF. The V call is TRBV19, the J call TRBJ1-2; D possibly corresponds to TRBD1 (6 bases). The length of the CDR3 is 15 residues. V was cut by 0 bases and J by 4 bases, with 12 bases left in between. Germline CDR1 reads LNHDA; CDR2 reads SQIVND (reference sequence).

The CDR3 nucleotides are TGCGCCAGCAGCCAAGAGCGGGACAGGTGGTACGAGCAGTACTTC. Protein sequence: CASSQERDRWYEQYF. The V gene is TRBV4-3, the J gene TRBJ2-7; TRBD1 matches at 8 bases. The CDR3 is 15 amino acids. Unmatched junction bases numbered 5, after V lost 0 bases and J lost 4 bases. Germline values: CDR1 LGHNA, CDR2 YSLEER.

The V call is TRBV12-5, the J call TRBJ2-2, with 8 nucleotides matching TRBD2. The CDR3 runs 16 residues. The J segment lost 6 bases and the V segment lost 1 base, leaving 7 bases of the junction unmatched. Germline V gene data show CDR1 as LGHNT and CDR2 as FRNRAP. Written as DNA, the CDR3 is TGTGCTAGTGGTTTGGCCACGGGACTAGTAGCCGGGGAGCTGTTTTTT. This codes for CASGLATGLVAGELFF.

V gene TRBV5-1 combines with J gene TRBJ2-7, with a tentative D call TRBD1 (5 bases). Germline V gene data show CDR1 as SGHRS and CDR2 as YFSETQ. This CDR3 contains 13 residues. Trimming stripped 0 bases from V and 2 bases from J, with 6 bases between. The CDR3 spells CASSLDRTYEQYF. DNA of the CDR3: TGCGCCAGCAGCTTGGACAGGACCTACGAGCAGTACTTC.

This sequence joins TRBV2 and TRBJ2-2, with 7 nucleotides matching TRBD1. CDR1 and CDR2 (germline): SNHLY, FYNNEI. The V gene end was trimmed by 4 bases and the J gene end by 4 bases; junction bases not matched to a gene: 6. The CDR3 has 15 amino acids. The DNA for the CDR3 is TGTGCCAGCAGTGGCTACAGGGGAGTCACCGGGGAGCTGTTTTTT. It encodes CASSGYRGVTGELFF.

V usage is TRBV9 and J usage is TRBJ2-3, with D uncertain. Trimming took off 0 bases at V and 5 bases at J, with 7 bases between the two ends. The CDR3 totals 13 residues. Germline assignment: CDR1 SGDLS and CDR2 YYNGEE. CDR3 protein: CASSVGLVDTQYF. The CDR3 DNA is TGTGCCAGCAGCGTAGGATTAGTAGATACGCAGTATTTT.

J is TRBJ2-3 and V is TRBV10-3; TRBD2 matches at 9 bases. Germline CDR1 ENHRY, CDR2 SYGVKD. The CDR3 covers 14 residues. The ends lost 5 bases at V and 3 bases at J; junction bases unmatched: 3. The CDR3 region has the DNA TGTGCCATCAGTCCGGGACTAGCTACAGATACGCAGTATTTT. It is translated as CAISPGLATDTQYF.

This clone appeared a single time. The chain joins TRBV15 to TRBJ1-6, with unresolved D. The V gene's germline CDR1 is LNHNV and CDR2 YYDKDF (reference sequence). The CDR3 is 17 residues long. V lost 9 bases, J lost 0 bases, and 18 bases lay in between. CDR3 bases: TGTGCCACTCGTGGCGGGCTTACGTACTCCTATAATTCACCCCTCCACTTT. This translates into CATRGGLTYSYNSPLHF.

This clone appeared a few times. The chain uses TRBV11-3 and TRBJ2-3; 8 bases map to TRBD1. The length of the CDR3 is 16 residues. With 0 bases clipped from V and 0 bases from J, the junction kept 2 bases outside the gene matches. Germline V CDR1 and CDR2: SGHNT, YENEEA. The chain's CDR3 is CASSLERQGSTDTQYF. CDR3 in DNA: TGTGCCAGCAGCTTAGAAAGACAGGGGAGCACAGATACGCAGTATTTT.

This clone was seen a handful of times. The chain has TRBV9 and TRBJ2-1, with 7 bases aligning to TRBD1. The junction had 17 bases not matched to a gene; V was cut back by 2 bases and J by 3 bases. From germline, CDR1 is SGDLS and CDR2 YYNGEE. The CDR3 is 19 amino acids. The CDR3 spells CASSVPRDRGSTDYNEQFF. CDR3 nucleotides: TGTGCCAGCAGCGTCCCCCGGGACAGAGGTTCCACCGACTACAATGAGCAGTTCTTC.

CDR3 bases: TGCGCCAGCAGCCAAGATTTACAGGGGTTAGATACGCAGTATTTT. Amino acids: CASSQDLQGLDTQYF. This chain connects TRBV4-3 to TRBJ2-3, with 7 bases lining up with TRBD1. The CDR3 extends over 15 amino acids. With 0 bases clipped from V and 5 bases from J, the junction kept 5 bases outside the gene matches. The germline V gene has CDR1 LGHNA and CDR2 YSLEER.

This clone occurred a few times. V is TRBV2 and J is TRBJ1-6; 9 positions match TRBD1. The trim removed 6 bases at V and 6 bases at J, leaving 6 bases unmatched. CDR1 is SNHLY, CDR2 FYNNEI, per germline. The CDR3 runs to 15 residues. The CDR3 nucleotides read TGTGCCAGCAGGAGGACAGGGGTTACTAATTCACCCCTCCACTTT. Its protein is CASRRTGVTNSPLHF.

V usage is TRBV10-3 and J usage is TRBJ2-2, with 8 bases aligning to TRBD2. The germline gives CDR1 ENHRY, CDR2 SYGVKD. This CDR3 has 14 amino acids. After removal of 6 bases from V and 7 bases from J, the junction contained 7 bases not matched to a gene. The CDR3 DNA follows: TGTGCCATCAGAACGAGCGGGAGTGACGGGGAGCTGTTTTTT. This translates into CAIRTSGSDGELFF.

V gene TRBV7-9 combines with J gene TRBJ2-5; 7 bases are shared with TRBD2. In germline, CDR1 is SEHNR, CDR2 FQNEAQ (reference sequence). V lost 5 bases to trimming and J lost 1 base; unmatched junction nucleotides: 7. The CDR3 has 15 residues. The DNA for the CDR3 is TGTGCCAGCAGCCGGATGGGGGGGAGCCAAGAGACCCAGTACTTC. Protein: CASSRMGGSQETQYF.

The chain carries TRBV30 and TRBJ2-7; tentative D call: TRBD1 (6 bases). Germline loops: CDR1 GTSNPN, CDR2 SVGIG (reference sequence). The CDR3 is 15 residues long. V was cut by 3 bases and J by 0 bases, with 15 bases left in between. The CDR3 DNA sequence: TGTGCCTGGAGCAGAGGGGTAGGGGGCTCCTACGAGCAGTACTTC. Amino acid sequence: CAWSRGVGGSYEQYF. Using reference TRBV30 and TRBJ2-7 for the parts outside the CDR3, the full variable domain is SQTIHQWPATLVQPVGSPLSLECTVEGTSNPNLYWYRQAAGRGLQLLFYSVGIGQISSEVPQNLSASRPQDRQFILSSKKLLLSDSGFYLCAWSRGVGGSYEQYFGPGTRLTVT.

V usage is TRBV9 and J usage is TRBJ1-3, with TRBD1 matching over 8 bases. CDR3 length: 16 amino acids. Germline V gene data show CDR1 as SGDLS and CDR2 as YYNGEE. V was pared by 2 bases and J by 0 bases, with 4 bases of the junction left unmatched. The CDR3 is CASSVTGASSGNTIYF. CDR3 sequence (DNA): TGTGCCAGCAGCGTGACAGGGGCCAGCTCTGGAAACACCATATATTTT.

With regard to this clone: The junction departs from germline at one end; a sequencing error may be responsible. The chain employs TRBV7-2 and TRBJ1-2; no clear D gene. CDR1 is SGHTA, CDR2 FQGNSA, per germline. This CDR3 has 15 residues. The CDR3 spells CASSLGGSSNYGYTF. For the CDR3, the DNA is TGTGCCAGCAGTTTAGGCGGCAGCTCTAACTATGGCTACACCTTC. Looking up the rest from reference TRBV7-2 and TRBJ1-2 gives the full variable domain: GAGVSQSPSNKVTEKGKDVELRCDPISGHTALYWYRQSLGQGLEFLIYFQGNSAPDKSGLPSDRFSAERTGGSVSTLTIQRTQQEDSAVYLCASSLGGSSNYGYTFGSGTRLTVV.

The chain has TRBV27 and TRBJ1-1; the match to TRBD1 covers 9 bases. Losses at the gene ends were 4 bases for V and 4 bases for J; bases not matched to a gene: 7. CDR1 and CDR2 from the germline V gene are MNHEY and SMNVEV (reference sequence). CDR3 length: 15 amino acids. CDR3 loop: CASSSRQGGGTEAFF. In DNA form, the CDR3 reads TGTGCCAGCAGTTCAAGACAGGGGGGTGGCACTGAAGCTTTCTTT.

This clone was counted between two and nine times. The chain employs TRBV11-3 and TRBJ2-1, with 11 bases lining up with TRBD2. The germline V gene has CDR1 SGHNT and CDR2 YENEEA. With V trimmed by 1 base and J by 7 bases, 6 bases remained unmatched. The CDR3 consists of 16 residues. The CDR3 region is CASSLGGLAGGNEQFF. The CDR3 bases are TGTGCCAGCAGCTTAGGCGGGCTAGCGGGAGGTAATGAGCAGTTCTTC.

This clone showed up just a few times. V gene TRBV6-5 combines with J gene TRBJ1-3, with 9 bases that match TRBD1. The CDR3 spans 15 residues. Germline loops: CDR1 MNHEY, CDR2 SVGAGI. Losses at the gene ends were 7 bases for V and 0 bases for J; bases not matched to a gene: 4. DNA for the CDR3: TGTGCCAGCACCGAGACAGGGGGCTCTGGAAACACCATATATTTT. Protein product: CASTETGGSGNTIYF.

This chain links TRBV5-1 with TRBJ1-5; TRBD1 agrees at 7 bases. In germline, CDR1 is SGHRS, CDR2 YFSETQ. The length of the CDR3 is 17 residues. V shed 8 bases, J shed 0 bases, and the junction held 14 bases outside the gene matches. The CDR3: CASPRGDRAISNQPQHF. The CDR3 DNA sequence: TGCGCCAGTCCCCGTGGCGACAGGGCTATTAGCAATCAGCCCCAGCATTTT.

The V and J genes are TRBV5-8 and TRBJ2-7; 7 bases line up with TRBD1. The CDR3 is 12 residues long. Germline lookup yields CDR1 SGHTS and CDR2 YDEGEE. The V and J ends lost 6 bases and 3 bases, in that order; junction bases with no gene match: 3. The CDR3 loop reads CASNRQGYEQYF. Written as DNA, the CDR3 is TGTGCCAGCAACAGACAGGGCTACGAGCAGTACTTC.

Regarding this clone: The germline gene is not matched at one end of the junction; a read error may be the cause. The chain uses TRBV7-9 and TRBJ1-6, with D possibly TRBD1 on 6 matching bases. The V gene's germline CDR1 is SEHNR and CDR2 FQNEAQ (reference sequence). The CDR3 is 16 amino acids. The chain's CDR3 is CSSSLAGGQGNSPLHF. Written as DNA, the CDR3 is TGTTCCAGCAGCTTAGCGGGGGGGCAGGGTAATTCACCCCTCCACTTT.

This chain joins TRBV18 and TRBJ1-2; possibly TRBD1 for D (5 bases). Germline loops: CDR1 KGHSH, CDR2 LQKENI. The CDR3 runs 15 residues. Trimming took 3 bases from V and 0 from J, leaving 11 bases between them. This chain's CDR3 is CASSPGQGANYGYTF. As DNA, the CDR3 is TGTGCCAGCTCACCGGGTCAGGGTGCTAACTATGGCTACACCTTC. The complete variable domain, with remaining parts taken from reference TRBV18 and TRBJ1-2, reads NAGVMQNPRHLVRRRGQEARLRCSPMKGHSHVYWYRQLPEEGLKFMVYLQKENIIDESGMPKERFSAEFPKEGPSILRIQQVVRGDSAAYFCASSPGQGANYGYTFGSGTRLTVV.

The rearrangement joins TRBV11-3 to TRBJ2-7, with a tentative D call TRBD1 (5 bases). Germline CDR1 is SGHNT and CDR2 is YENEEA. The CDR3 sequence is 14 residues long. Deletions cut 1 base from V and 3 bases from J, with 10 bases between. In nucleotides, the CDR3 is TGTGCCAGCAGCTTAGGGGCAGGGCTCTACGAGCAGTACTTC. Translated: CASSLGAGLYEQYF.

V usage is TRBV13 and J usage is TRBJ2-4; TRBD2 matches at 8 bases. V was pared by 5 bases and J by 0 bases, with 6 bases of the junction left unmatched. The CDR3 is made up of 16 amino acids. Germline CDR1 reads PRHDT; CDR2 reads FYEKMQ (reference sequence). The CDR3 is CASSVRGGRAKNIQYF. Written as DNA, the CDR3 is TGTGCCAGCAGCGTTCGCGGGGGGCGAGCCAAAAACATTCAGTACTTC.

The J gene is TRBJ2-7, the V gene TRBV12-1; the D call of TRBD1 is as the table states it, not checked on the DNA. TRBV12-1 is designated a pseudogene. CDR3 length equals 18 residues. This chain's CDR3 is CASSFLRVSLEGAYEQYF. For the CDR3, the DNA is TGTGCCAGCAGCTTTCTTAGGGTCTCCCTAGAGGGGGCATACGAGCAGTACTTC.